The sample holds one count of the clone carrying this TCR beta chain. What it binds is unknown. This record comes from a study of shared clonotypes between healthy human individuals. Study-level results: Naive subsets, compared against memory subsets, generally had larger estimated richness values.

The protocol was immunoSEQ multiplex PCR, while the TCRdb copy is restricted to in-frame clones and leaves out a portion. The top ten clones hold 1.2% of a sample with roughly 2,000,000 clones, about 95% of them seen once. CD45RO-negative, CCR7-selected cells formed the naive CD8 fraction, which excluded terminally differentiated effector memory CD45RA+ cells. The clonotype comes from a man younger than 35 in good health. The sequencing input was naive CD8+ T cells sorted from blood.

The DNA of the CDR3 is TGTGCCAGCAGCGAAAGAGGGACTAGCGGGAATAATGAGCAGTTCTTC. Amino acid sequence: CASSERGTSGNNEQFF. V is TRBV9 and J is TRBJ2-1; 13 bases line up with TRBD2. The CDR3 runs to 16 residues. Losses at the gene ends were 3 bases for V and 7 bases for J; bases not matched to a gene: 7. Germline CDR1 and CDR2: SGDLS and YYNGEE.